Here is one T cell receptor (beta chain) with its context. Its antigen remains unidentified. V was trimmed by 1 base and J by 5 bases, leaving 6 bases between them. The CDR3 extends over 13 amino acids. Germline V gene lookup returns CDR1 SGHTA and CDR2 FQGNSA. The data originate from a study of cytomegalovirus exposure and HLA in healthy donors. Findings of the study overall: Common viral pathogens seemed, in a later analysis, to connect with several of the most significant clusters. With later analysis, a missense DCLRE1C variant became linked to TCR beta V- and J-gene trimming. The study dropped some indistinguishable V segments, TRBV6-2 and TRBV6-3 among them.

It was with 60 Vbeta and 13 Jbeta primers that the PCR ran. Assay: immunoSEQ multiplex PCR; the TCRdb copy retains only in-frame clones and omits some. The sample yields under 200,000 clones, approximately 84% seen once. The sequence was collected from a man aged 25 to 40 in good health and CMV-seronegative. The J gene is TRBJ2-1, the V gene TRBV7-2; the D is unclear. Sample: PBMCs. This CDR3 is CASSLVGNNEQFF. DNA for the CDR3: TGTGCCAGCAGCTTAGTGGGCAACAATGAGCAGTTCTTC. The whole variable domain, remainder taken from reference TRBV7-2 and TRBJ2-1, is GAGVSQSPSNKVTEKGKDVELRCDPISGHTALYWYRQSLGQGLEFLIYFQGNSAPDKSGLPSDRFSAERTGGSVSTLTIQRTQQEDSAVYLCASSLVGNNEQFFGPGTRLTVL.